This T cell receptor delta chain originates from a study of γδ T cells in repeated Plasmodium falciparum infection. TCRdb reanalysed the multiplex PCR reads via CATT. The profile covers tens of thousands of delta-chain clones, with approximately 1% appearing a single time and just under 10% taken by the ten largest. In this sample, this clone turned up many times. The antigen remains undetermined. This likely stems from a read error, as it lies one base from a far larger clone. Gammadelta T cells were flow-sorted from PBMC into Vgamma9/Vdelta2+ and Vdelta2-negative populations for bulk analysis. The CDR3 runs 16 residues. CDR1 and CDR2 from the germline V gene are GEAIGNYY and EKD. The V and J ends lost 3 bases and 6 bases, in that order; junction bases with no gene match: 10. Findings and caveats of the study: Vdelta2-negative gammadelta repertoires appeared less diverse and less shared in Malian than Australian children.

The clonotype comes from a pool of human donors (malaria-infected and uninfected, not separated). Material for sequencing was gamma-delta T cells from blood. The V gene is TRDV2, the J gene TRDJ1; TRDD3 agrees at 12 bases. CDR3 residues: CACDLLGDTGTNKLIF. The CDR3 nucleotides are TGTGCCTGTGACCTACTGGGGGATACAGGTACCAATAAACTCATCTTT.